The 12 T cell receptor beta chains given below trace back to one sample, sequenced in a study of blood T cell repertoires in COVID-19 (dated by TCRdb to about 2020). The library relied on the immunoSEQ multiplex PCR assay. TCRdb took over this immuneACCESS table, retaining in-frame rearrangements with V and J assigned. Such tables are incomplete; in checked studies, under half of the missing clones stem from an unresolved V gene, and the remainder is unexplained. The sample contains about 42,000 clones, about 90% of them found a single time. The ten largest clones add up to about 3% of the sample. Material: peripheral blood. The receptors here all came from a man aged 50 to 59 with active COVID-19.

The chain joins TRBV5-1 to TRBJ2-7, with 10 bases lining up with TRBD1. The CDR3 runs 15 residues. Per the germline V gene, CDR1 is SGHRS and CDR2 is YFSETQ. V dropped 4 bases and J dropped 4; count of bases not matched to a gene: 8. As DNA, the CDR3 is TGCGCCAGCAGCGAAAATCCGGGACAGGGGTACGAGCAGTACTTC. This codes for CASSENPGQGYEQYF.

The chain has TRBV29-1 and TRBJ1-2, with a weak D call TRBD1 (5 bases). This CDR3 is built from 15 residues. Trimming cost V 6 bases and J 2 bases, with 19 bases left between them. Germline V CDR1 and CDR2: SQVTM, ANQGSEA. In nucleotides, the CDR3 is TGCAGCGTGGGGGAGGGCCCTATACAAAACTATGGCTACACCTTC. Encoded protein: CSVGEGPIQNYGYTF.

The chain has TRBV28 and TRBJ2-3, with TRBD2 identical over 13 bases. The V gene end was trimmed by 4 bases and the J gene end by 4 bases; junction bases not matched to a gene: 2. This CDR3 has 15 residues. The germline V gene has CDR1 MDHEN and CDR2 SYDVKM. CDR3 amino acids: CASSWGLAGSDTQYF. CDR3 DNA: TGTGCCAGCAGTTGGGGACTAGCGGGGTCAGATACGCAGTATTTT.

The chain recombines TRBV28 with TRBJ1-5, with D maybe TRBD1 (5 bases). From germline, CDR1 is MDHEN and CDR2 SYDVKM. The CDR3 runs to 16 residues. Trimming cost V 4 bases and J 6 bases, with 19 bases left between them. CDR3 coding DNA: TGTGCCAGCAGTTCCACCGTCGGGGGTCGGGGTCAGCCCCAGCATTTT. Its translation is CASSSTVGGRGQPQHF. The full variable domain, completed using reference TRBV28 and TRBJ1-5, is DVKVTQSSRYLVKRTGEKVFLECVQDMDHENMFWYRQDPGLGLRLIYFSYDVKMKEKGDIPEGYSVSREKKERFSLILESASTNQTSMYLCASSSTVGGRGQPQHFGDGTRLSIL.

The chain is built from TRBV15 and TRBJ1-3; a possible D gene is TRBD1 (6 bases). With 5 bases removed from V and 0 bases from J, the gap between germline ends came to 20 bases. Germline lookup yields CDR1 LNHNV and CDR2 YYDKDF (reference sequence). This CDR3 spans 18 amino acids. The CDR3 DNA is TGTGCCACCAGCCGGGAGGGGGGTAGACGGGACTCTGGAAACACCATATATTTT. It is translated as CATSREGGRRDSGNTIYF.

The CDR3, as DNA: TGTGCCGGCGAGGGTAAATGGGCCGGGGAGCTGTTTTTT. Its translation is CAGEGKWAGELFF. The rearrangement links TRBV28 to TRBJ2-2; perhaps TRBD2 as D (5 bases). Germline values: CDR1 MDHEN, CDR2 SYDVKM. This CDR3 has 13 residues. Trimming removed 11 bases at V and 6 bases at J, with 16 bases between.

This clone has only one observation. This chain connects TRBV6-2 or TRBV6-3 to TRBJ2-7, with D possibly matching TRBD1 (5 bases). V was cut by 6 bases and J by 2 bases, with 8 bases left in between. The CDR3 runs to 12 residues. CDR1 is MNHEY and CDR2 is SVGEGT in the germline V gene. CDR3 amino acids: CASSTGAYEQYF. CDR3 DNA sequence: TGTGCCAGCAGCACAGGTGCCTACGAGCAGTACTTC.

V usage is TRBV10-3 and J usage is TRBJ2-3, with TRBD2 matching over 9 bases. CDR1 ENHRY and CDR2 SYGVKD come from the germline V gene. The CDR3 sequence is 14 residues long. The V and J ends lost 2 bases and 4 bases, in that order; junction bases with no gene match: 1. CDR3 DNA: TGTGCCATCAGTGAGCTAGCGGGGTCAGATACGCAGTATTTT. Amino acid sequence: CAISELAGSDTQYF.

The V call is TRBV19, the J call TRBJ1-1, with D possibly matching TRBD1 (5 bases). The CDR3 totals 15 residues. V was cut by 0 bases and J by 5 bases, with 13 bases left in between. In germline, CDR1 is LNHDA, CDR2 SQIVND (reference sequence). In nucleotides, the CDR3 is TGTGCCAGTAGTATAGATCCTGGGGCAGGGACTGAAGCTTTCTTT. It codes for CASSIDPGAGTEAFF.

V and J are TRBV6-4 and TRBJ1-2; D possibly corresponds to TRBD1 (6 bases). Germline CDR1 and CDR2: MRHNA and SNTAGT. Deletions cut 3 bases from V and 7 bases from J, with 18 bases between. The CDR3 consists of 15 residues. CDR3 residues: CASSEEGGTVRGYTF. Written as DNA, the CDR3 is TGTGCCAGCAGTGAAGAGGGGGGGACGGTTCGTGGCTACACCTTC.

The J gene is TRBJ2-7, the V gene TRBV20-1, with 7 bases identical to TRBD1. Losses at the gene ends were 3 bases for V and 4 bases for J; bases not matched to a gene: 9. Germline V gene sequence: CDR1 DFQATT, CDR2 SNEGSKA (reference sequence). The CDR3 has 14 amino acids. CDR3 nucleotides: TGCAGTGCTAGTAGTGGGGACAGACCTTACGAGCAGTACTTC. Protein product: CSASSGDRPYEQYF.

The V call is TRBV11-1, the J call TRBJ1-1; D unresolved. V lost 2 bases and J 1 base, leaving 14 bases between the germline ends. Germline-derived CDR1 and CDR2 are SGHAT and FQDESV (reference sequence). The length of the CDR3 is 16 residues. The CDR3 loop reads CASSLMGAAANTEAFF. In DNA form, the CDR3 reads TGTGCCAGCAGCTTAATGGGTGCGGCGGCGAACACTGAAGCTTTCTTT. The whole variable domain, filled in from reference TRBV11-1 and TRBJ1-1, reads EAEVAQSPRYKITEKSQAVAFWCDPISGHATLYWYRQILGQGPELLVQFQDESVVDDSQLPKDRFSAERLKGVDSTLKIQPAELGDSAMYLCASSLMGAAANTEAFFGQGTRLTVV.